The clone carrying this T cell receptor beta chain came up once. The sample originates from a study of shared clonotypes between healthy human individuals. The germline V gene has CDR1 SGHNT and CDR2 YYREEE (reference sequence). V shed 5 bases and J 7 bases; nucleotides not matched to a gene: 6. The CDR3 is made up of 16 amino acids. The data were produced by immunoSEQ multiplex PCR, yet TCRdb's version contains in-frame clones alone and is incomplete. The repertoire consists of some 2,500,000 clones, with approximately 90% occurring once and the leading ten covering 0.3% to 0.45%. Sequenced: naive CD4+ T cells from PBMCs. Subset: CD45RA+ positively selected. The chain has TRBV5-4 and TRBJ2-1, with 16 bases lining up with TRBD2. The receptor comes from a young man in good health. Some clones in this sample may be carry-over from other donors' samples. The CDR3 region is CASSFGTSGRGNEQFF. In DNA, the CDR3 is TGTGCCAGCAGTTTTGGGACTAGCGGGAGGGGGAATGAGCAGTTCTTC.